A single sample gave rise to the 27 T cell receptor beta chains below, sequenced in a study of shared clonotypes between healthy human individuals. Repertoires were generated with immunoSEQ multiplex PCR, while TCRdb's copy carries only in-frame clones and drops some. Of about 560,000 clones listed, around three quarters are singletons. The source material was PBMCs. These receptors all stem from a middle-aged woman in good health. Some clones in this sample may be carry-over from other donors' samples.

The rearrangement joins TRBV7-9 to TRBJ2-3; D is unclear. CDR1 SEHNR and CDR2 FQNEAQ come from the germline V gene (reference sequence). The germline V and J ends were trimmed by 1 base and 0 bases, with 8 bases remaining between them. This CDR3 is 15 amino acids long. This CDR3 reads CASSLDAVSTDTQYF. In nucleotides, the CDR3 is TGTGCCAGCAGCTTAGATGCGGTGAGCACAGATACGCAGTATTTT.

On this clone: A far more abundant clone sits one base away, making this likely a read error. CDR3 DNA: TGTGCCAGCAGCGACAGGGAGAACACTGAAGCTTCCTTT. Translating it yields CASSDRENTEASF. This chain links TRBV6-1 with TRBJ1-1; TRBD1 matches at 7 bases. CDR3 length equals 13 residues. Germline CDR1 reads MNHNS; CDR2 reads SASEGT.

CDR3 amino acids: CASSQALGRNIQYF. As DNA, the CDR3 is TGCGCCAGCAGCCAAGCCCTAGGGAGAAACATTCAGTACTTC. The V call is TRBV4-1, the J call TRBJ2-4; possibly TRBD2 for D (5 bases). The germline gives CDR1 MGHRA, CDR2 YSYEKL. This CDR3 has 14 amino acids. Trimming took 1 base from V and 6 from J, leaving 10 bases between them.

The CDR3 region is CASSLAGPAEAFF. DNA of the CDR3: TGTGCCAGCAGCTTAGCAGGGCCGGCTGAAGCTTTCTTT. The genes are TRBV7-8 and TRBJ1-1; D unclear. Trimming took off 0 bases at V and 6 bases at J, with 8 bases between the two ends. Germline V gene data show CDR1 as SGHVS and CDR2 as FQNEAQ. The CDR3 extends over 13 amino acids.

Here the CDR3 reads CASSLGGVAGGLGEQYF. The CDR3, as DNA: TGTGCCAGCAGCTTAGGGGGTGTGGCGGGAGGGCTTGGGGAGCAGTACTTC. The V call is TRBV7-8, the J call TRBJ2-7; TRBD2 agrees at 9 bases. CDR1 and CDR2 (germline): SGHVS, FQNEAQ. The junction had 14 bases not matched to a gene; V was cut back by 1 base and J by 7 bases. This CDR3 has 17 amino acids. The full variable domain, its missing parts supplied by reference TRBV7-8 and TRBJ2-7, is GAGVSQSPRYKVAKRGQDVALRCDPISGHVSLFWYQQALGQGPEFLTYFQNEAQLDKSGLPSDRFFAERPEGSVSTLKIQRTQQEDSAVYLCASSLGGVAGGLGEQYFGPGTRLTVT.

The CDR3 DNA reads TGTGCCAGTACTCCCAGCGGGAGGAACCCCTACAATGAGCAGTTCTTC. Translating gives CASTPSGRNPYNEQFF. This chain links TRBV19 with TRBJ2-1, with 9 bases fitting TRBD2. The germline V gene encodes CDR1 LNHDA and CDR2 SQIVND (reference sequence). Trimming cost V 7 bases and J 2 bases; bases outside gene matches: 9. There are 16 residues in the CDR3.

Comments on this clone: A junction end diverges from the germline sequence, so it may reflect a read error. J is TRBJ1-2 and V is TRBV5-1; D not certain. Germline CDR1 SGHRS, CDR2 YFSETQ. The CDR3 is 15 residues long. This chain's CDR3 is CASSLEPNANCGYTF. The CDR3 bases are TGCGCCAGCAGCTTGGAGCCGAACGCTAACTGTGGCTACACCTTC. Filled out from reference TRBV5-1 and TRBJ1-2, the complete variable domain reads KAGVTQTPRYLIKTRGQQVTLSCSPISGHRSVSWYQQTPGQGLQFLFEYFSETQRNKGNFPGRFSGRQFSNSRSEMNVSTLELGDSALYLCASSLEPNANCGYTFGSGTRLTVV.

The V call is TRBV10-2, the J call TRBJ2-7; no clear D. V was trimmed by 3 bases and J by 1 base, leaving 13 bases between them. The CDR3 extends over 15 amino acids. Germline V lookup: CDR1 WSHSY, CDR2 SAAADI. The CDR3 coding sequence is TGCGCCAGCAGTGAATCGCTAATCCGGTCCTACGAGCAGTACTTC. Amino acid sequence: CASSESLIRSYEQYF.

The genes are TRBV18 and TRBJ1-5, with unresolved D. The CDR3 is made up of 17 amino acids. From germline, CDR1 is KGHSH and CDR2 LQKENI. V was cut by 5 bases and J by 0 bases, with 17 bases left in between. In DNA form, the CDR3 reads TGTGCCAGCTCAAACCTCCTCTGGAGGGATAGCAATCAGCCCCAGCATTTT. Protein sequence: CASSNLLWRDSNQPQHF.

This rearrangement joins TRBV5-1 to TRBJ2-5; perhaps TRBD1 as D (6 bases). This CDR3 spans 15 amino acids. The V end lost 5 bases, the J end lost 1 base, and 15 bases lay between the germline ends. Germline V CDR1 and CDR2: SGHRS, YFSETQ. This chain's CDR3 is CASSRTGPSQETQYF. The CDR3 DNA is TGCGCCAGCAGTCGTACAGGGCCCTCCCAAGAGACCCAGTACTTC.

This clone has a handful of counts. A single base separates this from a much larger clone, so it may be a read error. J is TRBJ2-2 and V is TRBV30; TRBD1 agrees at 7 bases. Germline CDR1 reads GTSNPN; CDR2 reads SVGIG (reference sequence). The CDR3 runs 15 residues. The CDR3 DNA follows: TGTGCCCGGAGTATGACGACAGGGCGTCCCGGGGAGCTGTTTTTT. It encodes CARSMTTGRPGELFF.

This clone was seen once. The chain has TRBV30 and TRBJ1-2; TRBD1 matches at 8 bases. The germline CDR1 and CDR2 sequences are GTSNPN and SVGIG (reference sequence). The CDR3 is 12 residues long. For the CDR3, the DNA is TGTGCGGGGAGCGGGACAGGCGGCGGCTACACCTTC. Amino acid sequence: CAGSGTGGGYTF. Full variable domain (rest looked up from reference TRBV30 and TRBJ1-2): SQTIHQWPATLVQPVGSPLSLECTVEGTSNPNLYWYRQAAGRGLQLLFYSVGIGQISSEVPQNLSASRPQDRQFILSSKKLLLSDSGFYLCAGSGTGGGYTFGSGTRLTVV.

Many counts were recorded for this clone. J is TRBJ2-3 and V is TRBV6-4, with D perhaps being TRBD1 or TRBD2 (5 bases each). V shed 5 bases and J shed 4 bases, with 16 bases lying between them. The CDR3 runs to 15 residues. Germline CDR1 is MRHNA and CDR2 is SNTAGT. The CDR3 reads CASSPGTQGADTQYF. DNA for the CDR3: TGTGCCAGCAGTCCCGGGACGCAAGGGGCAGATACGCAGTATTTT.

The rearrangement joins TRBV28 to TRBJ2-3; TRBD2 agrees at 7 bases. Looked up from germline, CDR1 is MDHEN and CDR2 is SYDVKM. The V gene end was trimmed by 2 bases and the J gene end by 2 bases; junction bases not matched to a gene: 10. This CDR3 comprises 17 residues. The DNA of the CDR3 is TGTGCCAGCAGTTTAGGGAGGGCCGAAACCCCCACAGATACGCAGTATTTT. As protein: CASSLGRAETPTDTQYF.

This clone was recorded a few times. The rearrangement joins TRBV30 to TRBJ1-1, with 8 bases identical to TRBD1. CDR3 length: 16 residues. CDR1 is GTSNPN, CDR2 SVGIG, per germline (reference sequence). The junction had 13 bases not matched to a gene; V was cut back by 4 bases and J by 3 bases. CDR3 coding DNA: TGTGCCTGGAAGTCCCACTTCGACAGGGGAGACACTGAAGCTTTCTTT. This encodes CAWKSHFDRGDTEAFF. Based on the CDR3 plus reference TRBV30 and TRBJ1-1, the full variable domain is SQTIHQWPATLVQPVGSPLSLECTVEGTSNPNLYWYRQAAGRGLQLLFYSVGIGQISSEVPQNLSASRPQDRQFILSSKKLLLSDSGFYLCAWKSHFDRGDTEAFFGQGTRLTVV.

The V and J genes are TRBV6-6 and TRBJ1-5, with 8 nucleotides matching TRBD1. The V segment lost 7 bases and the J segment 6 bases; nucleotides outside the gene matches: 5. From germline, CDR1 is MNHNY and CDR2 SVGAGI (reference sequence). This CDR3 region has 13 residues. The CDR3 reads CASTNRGGQPQHF. As DNA, the CDR3 is TGTGCCAGCACCAACAGGGGGGGTCAGCCCCAGCATTTT.

The chain is built from TRBV4-2 and TRBJ1-2; D is perhaps TRBD1 (5 bases). CDR3 size: 15 residues. The V gene lost 2 bases and the J gene lost 4 bases, with 14 bases spanning the gap. The germline V gene has CDR1 LGHNA and CDR2 YNFKEQ. In nucleotides, the CDR3 is TGTGCCAGCAGCCAACCCACCCAGGGTCCCTATGGCTACACCTTC. The encoded protein is CASSQPTQGPYGYTF.

Only a few counts were recorded for this clone. The chain uses TRBV29-1 and TRBJ2-3; D uncertain. CDR1 and CDR2 (germline): SQVTM, ANQGSEA. V gave up 3 bases and J gave up 0 bases, with 7 bases separating them. CDR3 length: 13 amino acids. As DNA, the CDR3 is TGCAGCGTTGACGTACAGAGCACAGATACGCAGTATTTT. As protein: CSVDVQSTDTQYF.

The J gene is TRBJ1-2, the V gene TRBV5-1; 8 nucleotides agree with TRBD1. V was pared by 0 bases and J by 8 bases, with 9 bases of the junction left unmatched. In germline, CDR1 is SGHRS, CDR2 YFSETQ. The CDR3 runs 15 residues. The CDR3 reads CASSLGVTGAEGYTF. CDR3 nucleotide sequence: TGCGCCAGCAGCTTGGGGGTGACAGGGGCGGAAGGCTACACCTTC.

V usage is TRBV20-1 and J usage is TRBJ2-7, with D hard to call. This CDR3 region has 11 residues. The V end lost 5 bases, the J end lost 2 bases, and 7 bases lay between the germline ends. Germline assignment: CDR1 DFQATT and CDR2 SNEGSKA (reference sequence). This chain's CDR3 is CSAPIAYEQYF. CDR3 in DNA: TGCAGTGCTCCTATAGCCTACGAGCAGTACTTC.

The chain joins TRBV10-1 to TRBJ2-7; unclear D gene. V was shortened by 6 bases and J by 0 bases, with 6 bases between the two germline ends. Germline values: CDR1 WNHNN, CDR2 SYGVQD (reference sequence). CDR3 length equals 12 residues. The CDR3 here is CASSPDSYEQYF. CDR3 coding DNA: TGCGCCAGCAGCCCGGACTCCTACGAGCAGTACTTC.

The V gene is TRBV28, the J gene TRBJ2-7, with 8 positions matching TRBD2. V lost 7 bases and J lost 3; bases outside the gene matches: 8. The CDR3 runs to 14 residues. CDR1 is MDHEN, CDR2 SYDVKM, per germline. CDR3 bases: TGTGCCAGCACCGGGGTGGCGGGAGGCTACGAGCAGTACTTC. This translates into CASTGVAGGYEQYF. Drawing the rest from reference TRBV28 and TRBJ2-7, the complete variable domain is DVKVTQSSRYLVKRTGEKVFLECVQDMDHENMFWYRQDPGLGLRLIYFSYDVKMKEKGDIPEGYSVSREKKERFSLILESASTNQTSMYLCASTGVAGGYEQYFGPGTRLTVT.

This clone was seen a single time. The chain recombines TRBV2 with TRBJ1-4; D not resolved. This CDR3 is built from 12 residues. Germline loops: CDR1 SNHLY, CDR2 FYNNEI. V dropped 4 bases and J dropped 7 bases, with 7 bases sitting between them. CDR3 sequence reads: CASSGEPEKLFF. CDR3 coding DNA: TGTGCCAGCAGTGGTGAGCCTGAAAAACTGTTTTTT. Together with reference TRBV2 and TRBJ1-4, the CDR3 gives the full variable domain: EPEVTQTPSHQVTQMGQEVILRCVPISNHLYFYWYRQILGQKVEFLVSFYNNEISEKSEIFDDQFSVERPDGSNFTLKIRSTKLEDSAMYFCASSGEPEKLFFGSGTQLSVL.

This clone has just a few counts. The rearrangement joins TRBV11-2 to TRBJ1-1; D gene uncertain. Trimming stripped 5 bases from V and 0 bases from J, with 13 bases between. Germline CDR1 is SGHAT and CDR2 is FQNNGV. The CDR3 loop spans 15 amino acids. CDR3 in DNA: TGTGCCAGCAGCCCACTAATTGGGGTGAACACTGAAGCTTTCTTT. This encodes CASSPLIGVNTEAFF. The variable domain in full, completed from reference TRBV11-2 and TRBJ1-1, reads EAGVAQSPRYKIIEKRQSVAFWCNPISGHATLYWYQQILGQGPKLLIQFQNNGVVDDSQLPKDRFSAERLKGVDSTLKIQPAKLEDSAVYLCASSPLIGVNTEAFFGQGTRLTVV.

V is TRBV11-3 and J is TRBJ2-7, with TRBD2 as a possible D gene (5 bases). Trimming pared 4 bases from V and 5 bases from J, leaving 12 bases between. The V gene's germline CDR1 is SGHNT and CDR2 YENEEA. The CDR3 contains 13 residues. The CDR3 DNA is TGTGCCAGCAGCTCGGGATCTGCCCACGAGCAGTACTTC. Translating gives CASSSGSAHEQYF.

The V gene is TRBV28, the J gene TRBJ2-7; perhaps TRBD1 as D (6 bases). The V end was cut by 5 bases, the J end by 3 bases, with 11 bases between. Germline CDR1 and CDR2: MDHEN and SYDVKM. The CDR3 loop spans 13 amino acids. The CDR3 loop reads CASSPWTVYEQYF. The CDR3, as DNA: TGTGCCAGCAGTCCCTGGACAGTCTACGAGCAGTACTTC.

This chain connects TRBV5-1 to TRBJ2-1; D gene ambiguous. With 0 bases removed from V and 2 bases from J, the gap between germline ends came to 9 bases. The CDR3 is 15 residues long. CDR1 is SGHRS, CDR2 YFSETQ, per germline. Here the CDR3 reads CASSLGALAYNEQFF. CDR3 in DNA: TGCGCCAGCAGCTTGGGGGCGTTAGCCTACAATGAGCAGTTCTTC.